The 25 T cell receptor beta chains given below trace back to one sample, sequenced in a study of T cell responses to AZD1222 COVID-19 vaccine. Profiled with immunoSEQ multiplex PCR; TCRdb holds only in-frame clones, not every one. Found here are about 160,000 clones, roughly nine tenths of them singletons; the top ten hold roughly 4.4%. The source was peripheral blood, collected on day 0 of MenACWY control vaccination. The source of these receptors is an adult in good health.

CDR3 sequence: CASSLSGTGGHNEQFF. DNA for the CDR3: TGTGCCAGCAGCTTATCCGGGACAGGGGGCCACAATGAGCAGTTCTTC. J is TRBJ2-1 and V is TRBV7-3, with 12 bases that match TRBD1. V was clipped by 2 bases and J by 5 bases; unmatched bases: 4. There are 16 residues in the CDR3. The V gene's germline CDR1 is SGHTA and CDR2 FQGTGA.

V gene TRBV4-3 combines with J gene TRBJ2-7, with 8 bases fitting TRBD1. The CDR3 runs 16 residues. J was trimmed by 6 bases and V by 1 base; bases with no gene match: 11. The germline CDR1 and CDR2 sequences are LGHNA and YSLEER. CDR3 in amino acids: CASSQGILQGAGEQYF. DNA for the CDR3: TGCGCCAGCAGCCAAGGTATTCTGCAGGGGGCGGGCGAGCAGTACTTC.

This chain joins TRBV2 and TRBJ1-2; D is perhaps TRBD1 (5 bases). Trimming stripped 7 bases from V and 0 bases from J, with 15 bases between. The CDR3 has 15 amino acids. Germline values: CDR1 SNHLY, CDR2 FYNNEI. CDR3 nucleotides: TGTGCCAGCATCCCTAGGGGAACAGCTAACTATGGCTACACCTTC. It specifies CASIPRGTANYGYTF.

The rearrangement uses TRBV19 and TRBJ1-3; D remains ambiguous. The CDR3 is 16 residues long. V shed 7 bases and J shed 1 base, with 17 bases lying between them. Germline CDR1 and CDR2: LNHDA and SQIVND (reference sequence). The CDR3 here is CASTFREVVSGNTIYF. CDR3 nucleotide sequence: TGTGCCAGTACTTTTAGGGAGGTGGTGTCTGGAAACACCATATATTTT.

CDR3: CASSSRSTYEQYF. As DNA, the CDR3 is TGTGCCAGCAGCTCCAGGTCCACCTACGAGCAGTACTTC. This chain uses TRBV6-5 with TRBJ2-7; D not resolved. Trimming shortened V by 6 bases and J by 2 bases, and 11 bases separated the two germline ends. This CDR3 is built from 13 residues. Germline CDR1 is MNHEY and CDR2 is SVGAGI.

This chain connects TRBV9 to TRBJ2-3, with D uncertain. Germline-derived CDR1 and CDR2 are SGDLS and YYNGEE. Trimming shortened V by 0 bases and J by 1 base, and 9 bases separated the two germline ends. The CDR3 runs 15 residues. The CDR3 coding sequence is TGTGCCAGCAGCGTAGAAGGATCCGGCACAGATACGCAGTATTTT. It codes for CASSVEGSGTDTQYF.

V is TRBV7-2 and J is TRBJ1-3; TRBD1 is a possible D gene (5 bases). Trimming pared 6 bases from V and 2 bases from J, leaving 14 bases between. The germline gives CDR1 SGHTA, CDR2 FQGNSA. The length of the CDR3 is 15 residues. The CDR3 loop is CASSPNGGAGNTIYF. CDR3 sequence (DNA): TGTGCCAGCAGTCCAAACGGGGGAGCTGGAAACACCATATATTTT. Supplemented by reference TRBV7-2 and TRBJ1-3, the full variable domain reads GAGVSQSPSNKVTEKGKDVELRCDPISGHTALYWYRQSLGQGLEFLIYFQGNSAPDKSGLPSDRFSAERTGGSVSTLTIQRTQQEDSAVYLCASSPNGGAGNTIYFGEGSWLTVV.

The sample holds a few counts of this clone. CDR3 protein: CASSLTGGRTEAFF. CDR3 sequence (DNA): TGTGCCAGCAGCTTAACAGGGGGAAGAACTGAAGCTTTCTTT. The V and J genes are TRBV7-2 and TRBJ1-1; TRBD1 matches 8 bases. Per germline, CDR1 SGHTA and CDR2 FQGNSA. V gave up 2 bases and J gave up 5 bases; unmatched junction bases: 4. The CDR3 consists of 14 residues.

The V and J genes are TRBV12-3 or TRBV12-4 and TRBJ1-1; D is possibly TRBD1 (6 bases). CDR3 size: 13 residues. Trimming removed 2 bases from V and 8 bases from J, with 12 bases in between. CDR3: CASSLIRGGEAFF. For the CDR3, the DNA is TGTGCCAGCAGTTTAATCAGGGGCGGCGAAGCTTTCTTT.

V usage is TRBV6-5 and J usage is TRBJ2-2; no reliable D call. The germline V gene has CDR1 MNHEY and CDR2 SVGAGI. CDR3 length: 10 amino acids. V was shortened by 8 bases and J by 5 bases, with 3 bases between the two germline ends. Here the CDR3 DNA reads TGTGCCAGCGGGACCGGGGAGCTGTTTTTT. It specifies CASGTGELFF.

V and J are TRBV11-3 and TRBJ2-2; TRBD1 aligns across 7 bases. CDR3 length: 14 residues. Per germline, CDR1 SGHNT and CDR2 YENEEA. Losses at the gene ends were 5 bases for V and 2 bases for J; bases not matched to a gene: 2. Here the CDR3 reads CASSRQGNTGELFF. CDR3 DNA sequence: TGTGCCAGCAGCCGACAGGGTAACACCGGGGAGCTGTTTTTT.

J is TRBJ1-2 and V is TRBV30; D remains unclear. Trimming removed 2 bases from V and 6 bases from J, with 4 bases in between. Per the germline V gene, CDR1 is GTSNPN and CDR2 is SVGIG (reference sequence). This CDR3 has 10 amino acids. CDR3 DNA: TGTGCCTGGAGTCGCGATGGCTACACCTTC. It encodes CAWSRDGYTF.

The chain recombines TRBV4-3 with TRBJ2-3; TRBD1 matches at 7 bases. Germline values: CDR1 LGHNA, CDR2 YSLEER. The trim removed 0 bases at V and 1 base at J, leaving 4 bases unmatched. CDR3 length: 16 residues. For the CDR3, the DNA is TGCGCCAGCAGCCAAGAGTTTGGGACAGGCACAGATACGCAGTATTTT. Amino acids: CASSQEFGTGTDTQYF.

This clone was counted a few times. The CDR3 DNA follows: TGTGCCACCAGCGCCGGGAGGACCGGAGCTTTCTTT. This sequence encodes CATSAGRTGAFF. The genes are TRBV15 and TRBJ1-1; the D is unclear. Between the trimmed V and J ends, which lost 5 bases and 10 bases, there was a span of 14 bases. This CDR3 is built from 12 residues. CDR1 is LNHNV, CDR2 YYDKDF, per germline (reference sequence).

The chain joins TRBV23-1 to TRBJ2-3, with a possible D match to TRBD1 (5 bases). Being an ORF, TRBV23-1 has a function that is uncertain. This CDR3 has 15 residues. Trimming shortened V by 1 base and J by 0 bases, and 8 bases separated the two germline ends. CDR3 region: CASSQLTDSTDTQYF. Here the CDR3 DNA reads TGCGCCAGCAGTCAATTGACAGATAGCACAGATACGCAGTATTTT.

The chain carries TRBV9 and TRBJ1-2, with TRBD1 matching 10 bases. This CDR3 contains 13 residues. Trimming cost V 3 bases and J 8 bases; bases outside gene matches: 4. Germline V gene data show CDR1 as SGDLS and CDR2 as YYNGEE. DNA of the CDR3: TGTGCCAGCAGCGGACAGGGGGCTGAAGGCTACACCTTC. Translating it yields CASSGQGAEGYTF.

The chain has TRBV25-1 and TRBJ2-1, with D possibly matching TRBD1 (6 bases). Trimming took off 0 bases at V and 8 bases at J, with 8 bases between the two ends. CDR1 and CDR2 (germline): MGHDK, SYGVNS. The CDR3 has 13 amino acids. In nucleotides, the CDR3 is TGTGCCAGCAGTGAATATAACAGGGATGAGCAGTTCTTC. It translates to CASSEYNRDEQFF.

This chain joins TRBV29-1 and TRBJ1-1; D call uncertain. The CDR3 length is 14 residues. Germline CDR1 reads SQVTM; CDR2 reads ANQGSEA. The V end lost 4 bases, the J end lost 5 bases, and 17 bases lay between the germline ends. This CDR3 reads CSVVLREPWTEAFF. For the CDR3, the DNA is TGCAGCGTTGTTCTGAGGGAGCCTTGGACTGAAGCTTTCTTT.

The J gene is TRBJ2-1, the V gene TRBV27; 11 bases align to TRBD2. The junction had 9 bases not matched to a gene; V was cut back by 5 bases and J by 6 bases. This CDR3 has 16 amino acids. Germline CDR1 reads MNHEY; CDR2 reads SMNVEV (reference sequence). The CDR3 DNA reads TGTGCCAGCAGTCCTCGACTAGCGGGGCTGACCAATGAGCAGTTCTTC. Its translation: CASSPRLAGLTNEQFF.

Regarding this clone: The missing conserved phenylalanine or tryptophan at the end of this CDR3 makes a read error likely. The DNA is left out, because the CDR3 cannot be placed on it with certainty; the CDR3 is given as TCRdb lists it. CDR3: CASSEAAGDYGYTFGSGTTLG. This chain connects TRBV28 to TRBJ1-2. Germline CDR1 is MDHEN and CDR2 is SYDVKM. The CDR3 spans 21 residues, counting both ends.

This chain joins TRBV5-5 and TRBJ2-7; no firm D call. V was cut by 2 bases and J by 0 bases, with 9 bases left in between. The CDR3 sequence is 14 residues long. Germline V CDR1 and CDR2: SGHKS, YYEKEE (reference sequence). The CDR3 reads CASSFADASYEQYF. CDR3 nucleotides: TGTGCCAGCAGCTTTGCGGACGCCTCCTACGAGCAGTACTTC.

Written as DNA, the CDR3 is TGTGCCAGCACCCTCCGAGACAGCTACAACGAGCAGTACTTC. Its translation is CASTLRDSYNEQYF. This rearrangement joins TRBV28 to TRBJ2-7, with a weak D call TRBD1 (5 bases). Deletions cut 7 bases from V and 5 bases from J, with 18 bases between. The CDR3 has 14 amino acids. Looked up from germline, CDR1 is MDHEN and CDR2 is SYDVKM.

This clone appeared once. The genes are TRBV12-3 or TRBV12-4 and TRBJ2-7; D is perhaps TRBD1 (6 bases). The V end was cut by 5 bases, the J end by 3 bases, with 8 bases between. CDR3 size: 12 residues. The CDR3 spells CASSRDNYEQYF. The CDR3 region has the DNA TGTGCCAGCAGTCGGGACAACTACGAGCAGTACTTC.

This chain joins TRBV19 and TRBJ1-1; D perhaps matches TRBD1 (5 bases). Germline V lookup: CDR1 LNHDA, CDR2 SQIVND (reference sequence). The V and J ends lost 6 bases and 0 bases respectively, with 8 bases between them. The CDR3 has 13 residues. CDR3 sequence: CASRLQVNTEAFF. In DNA form, the CDR3 reads TGTGCCAGTAGGCTACAGGTGAACACTGAAGCTTTCTTT.

The genes are TRBV19 and TRBJ2-2; a possible D gene is TRBD2 (5 bases). Germline V gene sequence: CDR1 LNHDA, CDR2 SQIVND (reference sequence). The CDR3 spans 15 residues. The V end was cut by 7 bases, the J end by 7 bases, with 19 bases between. This CDR3 is CASTPPGLRGGELFF. Written as DNA, the CDR3 is TGTGCCAGTACCCCCCCTGGCCTCCGGGGCGGGGAGCTGTTTTTT.